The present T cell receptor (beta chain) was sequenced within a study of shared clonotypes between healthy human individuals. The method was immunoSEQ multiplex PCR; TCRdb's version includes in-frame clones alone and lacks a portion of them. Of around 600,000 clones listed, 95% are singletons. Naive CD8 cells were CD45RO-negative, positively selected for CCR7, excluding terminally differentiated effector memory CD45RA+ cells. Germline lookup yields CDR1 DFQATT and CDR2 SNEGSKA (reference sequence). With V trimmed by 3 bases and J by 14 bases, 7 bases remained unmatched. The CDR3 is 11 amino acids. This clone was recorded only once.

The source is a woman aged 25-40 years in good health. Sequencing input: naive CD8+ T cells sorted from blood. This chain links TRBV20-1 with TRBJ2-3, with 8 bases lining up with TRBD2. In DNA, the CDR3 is TGCAGTGCTAGTAGAGCGGGGGAGTGGTATTTT. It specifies CSASRAGEWYF.